This T cell receptor (beta chain) came from a study of blood T cell repertoires in COVID-19. About the research overall: COVID-19 samples from acute and convalescent phases originated in the United States, Italy and Spain. The cDNA or gDNA used as material had been derived from T cells, B-cell-depleted T cells, or PBMCs.

In germline, CDR1 is SGHDN, CDR2 FVKESK. This CDR3 comprises 16 residues. V gave up 1 base and J gave up 0 bases, with 13 bases separating them. As originally analysed: It was from reference gene primer amplification that nucleated cell counts were estimated. The repertoire was sequenced with immunoSEQ multiplex PCR; TCRdb's copy has only in-frame clones and lacks some. V, J and clone size are taken as reported in that table, and D and trimming were inferred from the DNA itself. This table holds around 190,000 clones, roughly 75% found once. The sequenced material came from peripheral blood. This sequence originates from a man in his 70s with active or convalescent COVID-19. The chain recombines TRBV14 with TRBJ2-7; D may be TRBD1 (5 bases). The CDR3 DNA reads TGTGCCAGCAGCCAAGGGGGCCCTTACTACTCCTACGAGCAGTACTTC. Its protein product is CASSQGGPYYSYEQYF.